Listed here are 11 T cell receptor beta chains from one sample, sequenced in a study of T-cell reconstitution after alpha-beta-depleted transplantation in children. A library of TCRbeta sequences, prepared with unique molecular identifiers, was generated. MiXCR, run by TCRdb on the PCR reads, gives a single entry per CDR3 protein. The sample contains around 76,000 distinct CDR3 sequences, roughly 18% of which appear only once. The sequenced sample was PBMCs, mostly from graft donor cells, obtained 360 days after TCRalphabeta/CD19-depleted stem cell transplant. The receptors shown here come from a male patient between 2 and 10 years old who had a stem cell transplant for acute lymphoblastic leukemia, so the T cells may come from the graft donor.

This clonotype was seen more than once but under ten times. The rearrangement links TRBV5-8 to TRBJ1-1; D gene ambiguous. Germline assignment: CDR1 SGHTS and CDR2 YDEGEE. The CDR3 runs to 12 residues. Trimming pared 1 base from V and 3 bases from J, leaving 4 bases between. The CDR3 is CASSLRHTEAFF. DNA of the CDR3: TGTGCCAGCAGCTTGCGACACACTGAAGCTTTCTTT.

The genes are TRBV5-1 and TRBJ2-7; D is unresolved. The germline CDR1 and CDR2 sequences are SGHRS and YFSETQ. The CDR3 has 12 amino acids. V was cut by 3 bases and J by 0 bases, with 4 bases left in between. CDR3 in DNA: TGCGCCAGCAGCTCGAGCTCCTACGAGCAGTACTTC. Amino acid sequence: CASSSSSYEQYF.

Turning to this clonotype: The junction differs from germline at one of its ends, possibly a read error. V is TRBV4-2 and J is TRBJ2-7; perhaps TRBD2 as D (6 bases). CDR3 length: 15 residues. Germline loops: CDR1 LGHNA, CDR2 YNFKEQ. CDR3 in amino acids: CAGSQADYRGDEQYF. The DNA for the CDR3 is TGTGCCGGCAGCCAAGCCGACTACCGCGGGGACGAGCAGTACTTC.

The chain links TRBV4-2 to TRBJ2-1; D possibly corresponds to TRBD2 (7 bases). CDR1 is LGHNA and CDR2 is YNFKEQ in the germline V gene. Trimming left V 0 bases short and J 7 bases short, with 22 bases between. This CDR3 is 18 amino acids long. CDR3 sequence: CASSQDNWGGLAANEQFF. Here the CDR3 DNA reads TGTGCCAGCAGCCAAGATAATTGGGGGGGGCTAGCGGCTAATGAGCAGTTCTTC.

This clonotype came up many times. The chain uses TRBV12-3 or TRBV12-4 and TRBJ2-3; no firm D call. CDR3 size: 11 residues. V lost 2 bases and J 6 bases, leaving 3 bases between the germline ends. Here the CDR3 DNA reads TGTGCCAGCAGTTTAACGGATACGCAGTATTTT. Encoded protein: CASSLTDTQYF.

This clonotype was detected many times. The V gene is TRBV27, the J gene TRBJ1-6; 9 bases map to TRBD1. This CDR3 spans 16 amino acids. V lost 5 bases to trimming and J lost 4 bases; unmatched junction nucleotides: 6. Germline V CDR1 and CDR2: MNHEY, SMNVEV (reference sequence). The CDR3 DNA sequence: TGTGCCAGCAGTCCCGTGGGACAGGGATATAATTCACCCCTCCACTTT. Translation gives CASSPVGQGYNSPLHF.

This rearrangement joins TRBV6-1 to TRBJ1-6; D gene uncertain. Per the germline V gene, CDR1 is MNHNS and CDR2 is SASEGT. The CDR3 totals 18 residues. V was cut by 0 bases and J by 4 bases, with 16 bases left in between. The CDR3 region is CASSEAWRVIPYNSPLHF. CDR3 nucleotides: TGTGCCAGCAGTGAAGCGTGGCGGGTAATCCCTTATAATTCACCCCTCCACTTT.

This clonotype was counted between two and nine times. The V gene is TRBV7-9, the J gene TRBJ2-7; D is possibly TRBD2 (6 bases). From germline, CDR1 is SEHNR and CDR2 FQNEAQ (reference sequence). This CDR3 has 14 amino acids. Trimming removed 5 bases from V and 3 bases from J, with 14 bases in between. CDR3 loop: CASSARLGNYEQYF. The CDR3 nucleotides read TGTGCCAGCAGCGCCCGACTAGGAAACTACGAGCAGTACTTC. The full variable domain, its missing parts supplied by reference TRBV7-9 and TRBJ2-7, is DTGVSQNPRHKITKRGQNVTFRCDPISEHNRLYWYRQTLGQGPEFLTYFQNEAQLEKSRLLSDRFSAERPKGSFSTLEIQRTEQGDSAMYLCASSARLGNYEQYFGPGTRLTVT.

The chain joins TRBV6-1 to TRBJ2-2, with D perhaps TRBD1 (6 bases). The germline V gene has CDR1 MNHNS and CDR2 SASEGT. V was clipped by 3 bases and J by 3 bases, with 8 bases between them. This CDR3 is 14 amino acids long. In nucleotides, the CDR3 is TGTGCCAGCAGTGACGGGACATACACCGGGGAGCTGTTTTTT. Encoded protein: CASSDGTYTGELFF.

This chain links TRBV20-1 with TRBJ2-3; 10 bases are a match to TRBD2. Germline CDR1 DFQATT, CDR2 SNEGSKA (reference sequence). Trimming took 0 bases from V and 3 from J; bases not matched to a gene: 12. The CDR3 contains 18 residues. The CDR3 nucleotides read TGCAGTGCTAGAGATCATCGAGCGGGAGGGCGGGGGACAGATACGCAGTATTTT. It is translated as CSARDHRAGGRGTDTQYF.

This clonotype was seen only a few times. CDR3 DNA sequence: TGTGCCACCAGTGAAAAGGACACTCAAGAGACCCAGTACTTC. Encoded protein: CATSEKDTQETQYF. J is TRBJ2-5 and V is TRBV24-1; D may be TRBD1 (5 bases). Trimming cost V 4 bases and J 2 bases, with 10 bases left between them. The germline gives CDR1 KGHDR, CDR2 SFDVKD. The CDR3 is 14 residues long.